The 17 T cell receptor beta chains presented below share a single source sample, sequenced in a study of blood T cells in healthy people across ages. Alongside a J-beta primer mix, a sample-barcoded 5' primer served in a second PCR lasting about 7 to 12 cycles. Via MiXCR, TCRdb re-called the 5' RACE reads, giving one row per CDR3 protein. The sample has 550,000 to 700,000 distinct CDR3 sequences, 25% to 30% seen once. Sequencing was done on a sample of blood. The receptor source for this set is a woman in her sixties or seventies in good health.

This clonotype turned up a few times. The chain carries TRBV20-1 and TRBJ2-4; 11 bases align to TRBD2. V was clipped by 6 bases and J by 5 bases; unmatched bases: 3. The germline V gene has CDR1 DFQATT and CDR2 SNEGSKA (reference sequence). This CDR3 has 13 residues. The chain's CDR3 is CSALAGGENIQYF. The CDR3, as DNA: TGCAGTGCCCTAGCGGGGGGCGAAAACATTCAGTACTTC.

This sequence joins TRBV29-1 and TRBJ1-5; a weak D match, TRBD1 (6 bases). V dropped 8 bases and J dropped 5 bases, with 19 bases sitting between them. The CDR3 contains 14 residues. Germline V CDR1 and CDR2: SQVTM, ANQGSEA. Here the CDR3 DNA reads TGCAGCCCTGAACCGGACAGATATTATCAGCCCCAGCATTTT. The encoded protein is CSPEPDRYYQPQHF. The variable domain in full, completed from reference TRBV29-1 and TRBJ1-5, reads SAVISQKPSRDICQRGTSLTIQCQVDSQVTMMFWYRQQPGQSLTLIATANQGSEATYESGFVIDKFPISRPNLTFSTLTVSNMSPEDSSIYLCSPEPDRYYQPQHFGDGTRLSIL.

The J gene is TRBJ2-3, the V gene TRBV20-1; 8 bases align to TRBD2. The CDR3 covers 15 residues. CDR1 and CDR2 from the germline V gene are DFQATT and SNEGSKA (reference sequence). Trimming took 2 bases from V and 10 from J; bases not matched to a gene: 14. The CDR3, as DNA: TGCAGTGCTAGAAATCCGCGGGGGGCGGGGGATGCGCAGTATTTT. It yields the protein CSARNPRGAGDAQYF.

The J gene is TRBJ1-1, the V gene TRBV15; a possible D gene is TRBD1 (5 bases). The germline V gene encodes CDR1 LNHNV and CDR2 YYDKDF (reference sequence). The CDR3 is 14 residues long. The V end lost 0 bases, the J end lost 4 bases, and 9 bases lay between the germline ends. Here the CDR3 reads CATSREGVGTEAFF. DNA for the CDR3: TGTGCCACCAGCAGAGAAGGGGTCGGCACTGAAGCTTTCTTT.

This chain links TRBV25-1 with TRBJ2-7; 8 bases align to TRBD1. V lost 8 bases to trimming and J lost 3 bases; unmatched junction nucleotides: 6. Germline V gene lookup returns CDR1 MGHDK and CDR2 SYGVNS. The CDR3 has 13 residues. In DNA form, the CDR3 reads TGTGCCAGCTCCTGGGGGACAGGCTACGAGCAGTACTTC. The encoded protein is CASSWGTGYEQYF.

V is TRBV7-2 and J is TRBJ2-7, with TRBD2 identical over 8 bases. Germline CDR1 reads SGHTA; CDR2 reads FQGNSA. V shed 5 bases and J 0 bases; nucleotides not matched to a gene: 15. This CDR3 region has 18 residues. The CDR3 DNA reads TGTGCCAGCAGCCTTAGGCAAGCGGGGCGGGGGGTCTCCTACGAGCAGTACTTC. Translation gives CASSLRQAGRGVSYEQYF.

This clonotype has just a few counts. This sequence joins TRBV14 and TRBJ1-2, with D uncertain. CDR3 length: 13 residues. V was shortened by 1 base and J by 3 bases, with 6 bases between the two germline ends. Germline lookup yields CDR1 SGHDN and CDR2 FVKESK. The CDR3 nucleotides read TGTGCCAGCAGCCAAGGTCGCTACTATGGCTACACCTTC. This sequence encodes CASSQGRYYGYTF.

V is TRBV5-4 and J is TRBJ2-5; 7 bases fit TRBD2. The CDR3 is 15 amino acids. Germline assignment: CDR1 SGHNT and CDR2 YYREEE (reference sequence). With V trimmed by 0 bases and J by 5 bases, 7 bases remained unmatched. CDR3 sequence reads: CASSLAGGLVETQYF. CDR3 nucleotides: TGTGCCAGCAGCTTGGCTGGAGGACTAGTGGAGACCCAGTACTTC.

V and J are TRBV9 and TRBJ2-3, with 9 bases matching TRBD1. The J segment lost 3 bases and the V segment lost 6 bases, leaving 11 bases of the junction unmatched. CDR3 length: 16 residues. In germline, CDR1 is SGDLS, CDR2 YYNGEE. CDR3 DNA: TGTGCCAGCAACGTCTCCGGGACAGGGCTGACAGATACGCAGTATTTT. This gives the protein CASNVSGTGLTDTQYF.

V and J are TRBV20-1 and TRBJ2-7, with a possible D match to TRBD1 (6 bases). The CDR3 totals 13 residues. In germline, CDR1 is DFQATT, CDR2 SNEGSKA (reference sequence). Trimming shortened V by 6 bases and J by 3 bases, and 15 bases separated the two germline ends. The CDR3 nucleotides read TGCAGTGCGAGGGACACTCAGAACTACGAGCAGTACTTC. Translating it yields CSARDTQNYEQYF.

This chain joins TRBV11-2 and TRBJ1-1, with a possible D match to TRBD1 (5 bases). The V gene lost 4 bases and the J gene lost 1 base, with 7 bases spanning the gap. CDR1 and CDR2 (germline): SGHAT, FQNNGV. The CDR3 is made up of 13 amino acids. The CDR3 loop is CASSWQGNTEAFF. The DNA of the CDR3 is TGTGCCAGCAGCTGGCAGGGGAACACTGAAGCTTTCTTT.

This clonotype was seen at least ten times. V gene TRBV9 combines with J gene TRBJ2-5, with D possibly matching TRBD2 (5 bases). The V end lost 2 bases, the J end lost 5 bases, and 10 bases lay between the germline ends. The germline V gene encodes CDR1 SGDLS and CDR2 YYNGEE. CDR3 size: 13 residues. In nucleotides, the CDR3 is TGTGCCAGCAGCGTGTCGGGAAGGGAGACCCAGTACTTC. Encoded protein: CASSVSGRETQYF.

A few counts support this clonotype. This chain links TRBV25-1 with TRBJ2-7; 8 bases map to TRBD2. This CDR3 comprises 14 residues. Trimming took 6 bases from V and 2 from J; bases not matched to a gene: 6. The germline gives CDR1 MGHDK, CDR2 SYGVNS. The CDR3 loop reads CASRPGLGPYEQYF. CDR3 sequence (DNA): TGTGCCAGCAGGCCGGGACTAGGACCCTACGAGCAGTACTTC.

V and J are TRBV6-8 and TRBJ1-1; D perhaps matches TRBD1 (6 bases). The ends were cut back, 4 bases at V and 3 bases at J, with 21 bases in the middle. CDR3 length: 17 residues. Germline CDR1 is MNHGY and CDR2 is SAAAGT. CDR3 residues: CASSSLGGGIKYTEAFF. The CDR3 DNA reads TGTGCCAGCAGTTCATTAGGGGGGGGCATCAAGTACACTGAAGCTTTCTTT.

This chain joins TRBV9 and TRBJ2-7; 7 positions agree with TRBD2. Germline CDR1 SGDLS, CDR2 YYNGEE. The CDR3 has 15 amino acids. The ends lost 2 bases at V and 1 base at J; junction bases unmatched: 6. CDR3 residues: CASSVSSGPSYEQYF. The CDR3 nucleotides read TGTGCCAGCAGCGTCAGTAGCGGGCCTTCCTACGAGCAGTACTTC.

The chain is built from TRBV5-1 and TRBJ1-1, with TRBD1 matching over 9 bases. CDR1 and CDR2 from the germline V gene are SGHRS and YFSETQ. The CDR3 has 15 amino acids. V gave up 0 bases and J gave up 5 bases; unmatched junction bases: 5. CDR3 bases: TGCGCCAGCAGCTTGGCGACAGGGGGTCGGACTGAAGCTTTCTTT. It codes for CASSLATGGRTEAFF. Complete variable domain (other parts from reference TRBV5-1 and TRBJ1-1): KAGVTQTPRYLIKTRGQQVTLSCSPISGHRSVSWYQQTPGQGLQFLFEYFSETQRNKGNFPGRFSGRQFSNSRSEMNVSTLELGDSALYLCASSLATGGRTEAFFGQGTRLTVV.

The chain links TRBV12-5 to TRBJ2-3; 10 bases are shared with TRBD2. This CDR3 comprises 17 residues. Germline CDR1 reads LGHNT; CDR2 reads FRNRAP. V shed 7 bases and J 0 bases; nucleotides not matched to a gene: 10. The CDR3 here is CASDSGTSVHSTDTQYF. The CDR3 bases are TGTGCTAGTGACTCCGGGACTAGCGTGCATAGCACAGATACGCAGTATTTT.